This record covers a single T cell receptor beta chain. Clones were sequenced by immunoSEQ multiplex PCR, and TCRdb holds only the in-frame ones, with some missing. The sample yields 130,000 to 150,000 clones, around 89% seen once. The data derive from a study of blood T cell repertoires in COVID-19. CDR3 size: 14 residues. Germline-derived CDR1 and CDR2 are SGHAT and FQNNGV. With V trimmed by 5 bases and J by 6 bases, 4 bases remained unmatched. The sample taken for sequencing was peripheral blood. The sequence came from a woman aged 60-75 years with active COVID-19. The genes are TRBV11-2 and TRBJ2-2, with 9 bases lining up with TRBD1. CDR3 in DNA: TGTGCCAGCAGCCCACAGGGGGCATCCGGGGAGCTGTTTTTT. It yields the protein CASSPQGASGELFF.